This T cell receptor (beta chain) is from a study of blood T cell repertoires in COVID-19. Across the study: Sources were T cells, B-cell-depleted T cells, or PBMCs; the material itself was cDNA or gDNA.

Profiled with immunoSEQ multiplex PCR; TCRdb holds only in-frame clones, not every one. The table has 260,000 or so clones, nearly 90% seen once. V lost 4 bases and J lost 4, with 16 bases in between. The germline CDR1 and CDR2 sequences are SGHDN and FVKESK. This CDR3 has 15 residues. J is TRBJ1-2 and V is TRBV14; D unresolved. The receptor's source is a human donor in a cohort sampled during active COVID-19. Sequencing was done on a sample of peripheral blood. Written as DNA, the CDR3 is TGTGCCAGCAGCCGGAACCCGGGAGCTCCCTATGGCTACACCTTC. This gives the protein CASSRNPGAPYGYTF.